One sample yielded the 28 T cell receptor beta chains listed below, sequenced in a study of CD8+ T cells in alopecia areata. Extracted RNA was reverse transcribed into cDNA, the sequencing template. TCRdb's table, derived via immunoSEQ multiplex PCR, lists solely in-frame clones and lacks some. The sample consists of roughly 150,000 clones, about 60% of them appearing once. The sequences come from CD4+ T cells sorted from blood, collected at week 0. These receptors originate from a human donor with alopecia areata.

DNA of the CDR3: TGCGCCAGCAGCCAAGGGAGCTCGGGGGGGAGAGATACGCAGTATTTT. It specifies CASSQGSSGGRDTQYF. The chain carries TRBV4-3 and TRBJ2-3; 8 bases agree with TRBD2. After removal of 1 base from V and 5 bases from J, the junction contained 8 bases not matched to a gene. The CDR3 runs 16 residues. Germline assignment: CDR1 LGHNA and CDR2 YSLEER.

In its sample, this clone was seen a few times. The genes are TRBV9 and TRBJ2-1; 10 bases align to TRBD1. The V gene end was trimmed by 4 bases and the J gene end by 8 bases; junction bases not matched to a gene: 9. In germline, CDR1 is SGDLS, CDR2 YYNGEE. The CDR3 runs 15 residues. The chain's CDR3 is CASSPRQGASDEQFF. The CDR3 coding sequence is TGTGCCAGCAGCCCTCGACAGGGGGCATCGGATGAGCAGTTCTTC.

The chain has TRBV7-9 and TRBJ1-1, with 7 bases matching TRBD1. CDR1 and CDR2 from the germline V gene are SEHNR and FQNEAQ (reference sequence). V shed 7 bases and J 4 bases; nucleotides not matched to a gene: 12. The CDR3 contains 15 residues. The CDR3 protein is CASNSGGPRGTEAFF. For the CDR3, the DNA is TGTGCCAGCAACTCAGGGGGACCTCGGGGCACTGAAGCTTTCTTT.

The V call is TRBV12-5, the J call TRBJ2-5; D ambiguous. This CDR3 is 13 amino acids long. CDR1 is LGHNT and CDR2 is FRNRAP in the germline V gene. The V end lost 2 bases, the J end lost 6 bases, and 10 bases lay between the germline ends. This CDR3 reads CASGLTQGQTQYF. The CDR3 DNA follows: TGTGCTAGTGGTTTGACCCAAGGCCAGACCCAGTACTTC.

The table lists this clone with a few counts. The rearrangement uses TRBV6-5 and TRBJ1-1, with D perhaps TRBD1 (5 bases). The CDR3 has 13 amino acids. CDR1 and CDR2 from the germline V gene are MNHEY and SVGAGI. With 5 bases removed from V and 8 bases from J, the gap between germline ends came to 15 bases. This CDR3 is CASSRRGPREAFF. DNA of the CDR3: TGTGCCAGCAGTCGGCGGGGACCCCGCGAAGCTTTCTTT.

The rearrangement links TRBV29-1 to TRBJ1-1, with D perhaps matching TRBD1 (5 bases). This CDR3 has 12 residues. Trimming cost V 5 bases and J 1 base, with 8 bases left between them. Germline values: CDR1 SQVTM, CDR2 ANQGSEA. The CDR3 nucleotides read TGCAGCGTTAGGACACAGAACACTGAAGCTTTCTTT. It yields the protein CSVRTQNTEAFF.

The chain couples TRBV15 to TRBJ1-6; tentatively, D is TRBD1 (6 bases). V gave up 5 bases and J gave up 6 bases, with 20 bases separating them. Germline CDR1 LNHNV, CDR2 YYDKDF (reference sequence). The CDR3 sequence is 17 residues long. CDR3 in amino acids: CATSDIRTRGGNSPLHF. The CDR3 bases are TGTGCCACCAGCGATATTAGGACCAGAGGGGGTAATTCACCCCTCCACTTT. Combining the CDR3 with reference TRBV15 and TRBJ1-6 gives the whole variable domain DAMVIQNPRYQVTQFGKPVTLSCSQTLNHNVMYWYQQKSSQAPKLLFHYYDKDFNNEADTPDNFQSRRPNTSFCFLDIRSPGLGDTAMYLCATSDIRTRGGNSPLHFGNGTRLTVT.

The chain couples TRBV4-3 to TRBJ2-7; 8 bases line up with TRBD1. V shed 0 bases, J shed 6 bases, and the junction held 7 bases outside the gene matches. Germline V gene data show CDR1 as LGHNA and CDR2 as YSLEER. This CDR3 is built from 15 residues. CDR3 DNA sequence: TGCGCCAGCAGCCAAGATTCCGGACAGGGACGCGAGCAGTACTTC. This translates into CASSQDSGQGREQYF.

This chain joins TRBV6-1 and TRBJ2-7; D possibly corresponds to TRBD1 (6 bases). The CDR3 has 14 residues. V lost 3 bases, J lost 6 bases, and 15 bases lay in between. CDR1 and CDR2 (germline): MNHNS, SASEGT. Written as DNA, the CDR3 is TGTGCCAGCAGTGATCCAGGGGATCCCTCCGAGCAGTACTTC. It encodes CASSDPGDPSEQYF.

The genes are TRBV18 and TRBJ2-1; possibly TRBD1 or TRBD2 for D (5 bases each). V lost 3 bases, J lost 15 bases, and 15 bases lay in between. This CDR3 contains 12 residues. Germline V lookup: CDR1 KGHSH, CDR2 LQKENI. The CDR3 loop is CASSPSGAGGFF. The CDR3 nucleotides are TGTGCCAGCTCACCCTCCGGGGCAGGAGGGTTCTTC.

The chain joins TRBV29-1 to TRBJ2-3; 8 bases align to TRBD1. This CDR3 contains 12 residues. Trimming cost V 6 bases and J 4 bases; bases outside gene matches: 3. Germline values: CDR1 SQVTM, CDR2 ANQGSEA. The CDR3 bases are TGCAGCGTGGACAGGGCTGCAGATACGCAGTATTTT. Amino acid sequence: CSVDRAADTQYF.

Regarding this clone: Within the sample, other DNA sequences also encode this same CDR3. The V and J genes are TRBV29-1 and TRBJ1-1; D remains ambiguous. The germline V and J ends were trimmed by 6 bases and 1 base, with 9 bases remaining between them. Germline CDR1 SQVTM, CDR2 ANQGSEA. The CDR3 sequence is 12 residues long. Written as DNA, the CDR3 is TGCAGCGTCATGGGTGGGAACACTGAAGCTTTCTTT. Its protein is CSVMGGNTEAFF.

This clone has just a few counts. The chain combines TRBV5-1 with TRBJ2-1, with 11 bases lining up with TRBD2. CDR1 and CDR2 (germline): SGHRS, YFSETQ. Trimming at V came to 3 bases and at J to 3 bases, leaving 2 bases not matched to a gene. This CDR3 has 15 residues. The chain's CDR3 is CASSSTSGGYNEQFF. CDR3 coding DNA: TGCGCCAGCAGCTCTACTAGCGGGGGCTACAATGAGCAGTTCTTC.

This clone turned up a few times. This rearrangement joins TRBV7-2 to TRBJ2-7; the D is unclear. The CDR3 is made up of 11 amino acids. With 3 bases removed from V and 4 bases from J, the gap between germline ends came to 4 bases. The germline V gene has CDR1 SGHTA and CDR2 FQGNSA. The CDR3 sequence is CASSFPYEQYF. The CDR3 region has the DNA TGTGCCAGCAGCTTCCCTTACGAGCAGTACTTC.

This chain uses TRBV18 with TRBJ2-4; D is possibly TRBD2 (7 bases). Between the trimmed V and J ends, which lost 2 bases and 2 bases, there was a span of 16 bases. The germline V gene has CDR1 KGHSH and CDR2 LQKENI. The CDR3 loop spans 17 amino acids. CDR3 sequence: CASSPTTGGSSKNIQYF. As DNA, the CDR3 is TGTGCCAGCTCACCAACCACGGGGGGCTCCTCCAAAAACATTCAGTACTTC.

The CDR3 DNA is TGTGCCAGCAGCTTAACAGGACACGTTCCTTATTCACCCCTCCACTTT. Protein: CASSLTGHVPYSPLHF. V and J are TRBV7-9 and TRBJ1-6; TRBD1 might be the D (5 bases). This CDR3 has 16 amino acids. Germline-derived CDR1 and CDR2 are SEHNR and FQNEAQ (reference sequence). Trimming left V 2 bases short and J 8 bases short, with 16 bases between.

V and J are TRBV9 and TRBJ1-6, with TRBD1 as a possible D gene (5 bases). V was trimmed by 6 bases and J by 10 bases, leaving 17 bases between them. The CDR3 runs 14 residues. Germline V CDR1 and CDR2: SGDLS, YYNGEE. This chain's CDR3 is CASNPGAGTSPLHF. In DNA, the CDR3 is TGTGCCAGCAACCCCGGAGCGGGGACGTCACCCCTCCACTTT.

This clone was observed a few times. This rearrangement joins TRBV5-1 to TRBJ2-5; tentatively, D is TRBD2 (5 bases). Trimming shortened V by 2 bases and J by 7 bases, and 12 bases separated the two germline ends. The germline gives CDR1 SGHRS, CDR2 YFSETQ. The CDR3 contains 13 residues. CDR3 sequence (DNA): TGCGCCAGCAGCTTTAACCCCGAGGGGACCCAGTACTTC. It specifies CASSFNPEGTQYF.

V gene TRBV29-1 combines with J gene TRBJ2-5; D is tentatively TRBD1 or TRBD2 (7 bases each). From germline, CDR1 is SQVTM and CDR2 ANQGSEA. V was trimmed by 6 bases and J by 5 bases, leaving 16 bases between them. The CDR3 length is 13 residues. DNA for the CDR3: TGCAGCGTGGATTACAGGGGAGGGGAGACCCAGTACTTC. This translates into CSVDYRGGETQYF.

The CDR3 region is CASSMGQVTDTQYF. The CDR3 nucleotides read TGTGCCAGTAGTATGGGGCAGGTCACAGATACGCAGTATTTT. The rearrangement joins TRBV19 to TRBJ2-3, with a weak D call TRBD1 (5 bases). Trimming pared 3 bases from V and 2 bases from J, leaving 9 bases between. This CDR3 region has 14 residues. The germline gives CDR1 LNHDA, CDR2 SQIVND (reference sequence).

V gene TRBV5-1 combines with J gene TRBJ1-2, with D possibly matching TRBD1 (5 bases). V lost 0 bases and J lost 1, with 10 bases in between. The CDR3 extends over 15 amino acids. Germline lookup yields CDR1 SGHRS and CDR2 YFSETQ. The CDR3 bases are TGCGCCAGCAGCTTGGTGACCGACAGTAACTATGGCTACACCTTC. The encoded protein is CASSLVTDSNYGYTF.

This clone has only a few counts. This chain connects TRBV5-4 to TRBJ2-2; 8 bases fit TRBD1. There are 16 residues in the CDR3. After removal of 3 bases from V and 6 bases from J, the junction contained 10 bases not matched to a gene. Germline assignment: CDR1 SGHNT and CDR2 YYREEE (reference sequence). The CDR3 DNA is TGTGCCAGCAGCTACACGACAGGGGCAATACCCGGGGAGCTGTTTTTT. This gives the protein CASSYTTGAIPGELFF.

This sequence joins TRBV30 and TRBJ1-2, with a possible D match to TRBD1 (6 bases). Germline V gene lookup returns CDR1 GTSNPN and CDR2 SVGIG (reference sequence). The CDR3 runs 14 residues. Trimming left V 0 bases short and J 0 bases short, with 8 bases between. The CDR3 here is CAWSVGGANYGYTF. The DNA of the CDR3 is TGTGCCTGGAGTGTAGGGGGGGCTAACTATGGCTACACCTTC.

This clone was counted between two and nine times. The rearrangement links TRBV7-2 to TRBJ1-3; D unclear. Trimming left V 5 bases short and J 9 bases short, with 14 bases between. The CDR3 has 13 residues. Germline CDR1 reads SGHTA; CDR2 reads FQGNSA. CDR3 sequence reads: CASSPGPPATIYF. Here the CDR3 DNA reads TGTGCCAGCAGCCCCGGGCCTCCCGCCACCATATATTTT.

The V call is TRBV4-3, the J call TRBJ2-5; 8 nucleotides match TRBD2. This CDR3 is built from 16 residues. The trim removed 0 bases at V and 5 bases at J, leaving 8 bases unmatched. In germline, CDR1 is LGHNA, CDR2 YSLEER. CDR3 loop: CASSQDGTGGRETQYF. DNA for the CDR3: TGCGCCAGCAGCCAAGATGGTACGGGGGGGCGTGAGACCCAGTACTTC.

This clone showed up just a few times. The gene calls are TRBV5-1 and TRBJ2-2, with 9 positions matching TRBD1. Losses at the gene ends were 0 bases for V and 4 bases for J; bases not matched to a gene: 4. Germline values: CDR1 SGHRS, CDR2 YFSETQ. The CDR3 has 16 amino acids. CDR3: CASSLDRGRFTGELFF. CDR3 bases: TGCGCCAGCAGCTTGGACAGGGGGCGCTTCACCGGGGAGCTGTTTTTT.

The V gene is TRBV2, the J gene TRBJ1-2, with D unresolved. The CDR3 extends over 16 amino acids. Germline V gene lookup returns CDR1 SNHLY and CDR2 FYNNEI. V was trimmed by 6 bases and J by 5 bases, leaving 22 bases between them. The CDR3 DNA is TGTGCCAGCAGCCCCGACCGGAGGGCGGGTGCATATGGCTACACCTTC. Translated, it gives CASSPDRRAGAYGYTF.

The chain couples TRBV7-3 to TRBJ2-5; the match to TRBD1 covers 8 bases. The CDR3 runs 14 residues. V lost 5 bases and J lost 5; bases outside the gene matches: 7. CDR1 and CDR2 (germline): SGHTA, FQGTGA. CDR3 residues: CASSTRQGWETQYF. As DNA, the CDR3 is TGTGCCAGCAGCACTCGACAGGGGTGGGAGACCCAGTACTTC.